This TCR beta chain emerged from a study of early T cells in non-severe SARS-CoV-2 infection. General study results and limits: VDJdb matching, biased toward anti-spike CD8 responses, missed private and CD4 specificities.

Concerning this clonotype: Its antigen remains unidentified.

Researchers attached unique molecular identifiers to individual cDNA molecules. TCRdb re-called the 5' RACE reads through MiXCR, storing one row per CDR3 protein. This repertoire shows tens of thousands of distinct CDR3 sequences, about 12% found once; its top ten account for more than 6.5%. The CDR3 is 13 residues long. Germline lookup yields CDR1 SGHVS and CDR2 FNYEAQ. V was trimmed by 5 bases and J by 7 bases, leaving 14 bases between them. Sequences were obtained from whole blood. The chain is built from TRBV7-6 and TRBJ2-5; D is tentatively TRBD1 or TRBD2 (5 bases each). This clonotype was obtained from an adult who was a healthcare worker with PCR-confirmed SARS-CoV-2 infection or an uninfected control (not recorded which). The CDR3: CASSRTGTGTQYF. CDR3 DNA sequence: TGTGCCAGCAGCCGGACGGGGACGGGGACCCAGTACTTC.